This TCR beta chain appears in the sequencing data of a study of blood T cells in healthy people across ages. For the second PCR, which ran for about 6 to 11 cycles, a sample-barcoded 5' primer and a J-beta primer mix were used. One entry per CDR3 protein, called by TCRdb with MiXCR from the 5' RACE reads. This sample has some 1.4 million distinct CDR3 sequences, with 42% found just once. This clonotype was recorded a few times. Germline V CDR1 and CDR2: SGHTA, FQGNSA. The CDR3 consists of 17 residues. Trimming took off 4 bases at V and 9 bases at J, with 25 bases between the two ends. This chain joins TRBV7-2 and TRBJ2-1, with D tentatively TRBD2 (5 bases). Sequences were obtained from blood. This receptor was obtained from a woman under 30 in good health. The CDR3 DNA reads TGTGCCAGCAGCTCGTCCCCCGGGATTCCCACAATCGGTGAGCAGTTCTTC. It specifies CASSSSPGIPTIGEQFF.